Below are 20 T cell receptor beta chains sequenced from a single sample in a study of shared clonotypes between healthy human individuals. This table comes from immunoSEQ multiplex PCR, and its TCRdb copy is limited to in-frame clones, with some not included. Of about 100,000 clones listed, less than 50% are singletons. The source material was PBMCs. The receptor source for this set is a middle-aged woman in good health. Some clones in this sample may be carry-over from other donors' samples.

Regarding this clone: One end of the junction does not line up with germline, which may come from a read error. The chain carries TRBV7-8 and TRBJ1-1; D ambiguous. This CDR3 is 13 amino acids long. Germline CDR1 and CDR2: SGHVS and FQNEAQ. CDR3: CASSGGWSTEAFF. The CDR3 region has the DNA TGTGCCAGCAGCGGCGGGTGGAGCACTGAGGCTTTCTTT.

This clone was seen many times. CDR3 protein: CASSLRTSREQYF. The CDR3 nucleotides read TGTGCCAGCAGTCTACGGACTAGCCGGGAGCAGTACTTC. The chain joins TRBV27 to TRBJ2-7, with 8 bases that match TRBD2. The CDR3 has 13 amino acids. V shed 5 bases, J shed 7 bases, and the junction held 7 bases outside the gene matches. CDR1 and CDR2 from the germline V gene are MNHEY and SMNVEV (reference sequence).

This clone was seen a single time. The chain combines TRBV25-1 with TRBJ2-3; D not resolved. Germline V gives CDR1 MGHDK, CDR2 SYGVNS. The V and J ends lost 5 bases and 4 bases respectively, with 10 bases between them. The CDR3 has 13 residues. CDR3 in DNA: TGTGCCAGCAGTCCCGGGCCGTCAGATACGCAGTATTTT. Encoded protein: CASSPGPSDTQYF. Full variable domain (rest looked up from reference TRBV25-1 and TRBJ2-3): EADIYQTPRYLVIGTGKKITLECSQTMGHDKMYWYQQDPGMELHLIHYSYGVNSTEKGDLSSESTVSRIRTEHFPLTLESARPSHTSQYLCASSPGPSDTQYFGPGTRLTVL.

The table lists this clone with a few counts. This chain links TRBV29-1 with TRBJ2-5; 9 bases align to TRBD1. The J call may be incorrect, as the DNA end agrees better with TRBJ2-7. This CDR3 spans 15 amino acids. Germline CDR1 and CDR2: SQVTM and ANQGSEA. The CDR3 loop reads CSVEAGTGSSYEQYF. CDR3 sequence (DNA): TGCAGCGTTGAAGCAGGGACAGGGTCAAGCTACGAGCAGTACTTC.

This clone was recorded a few times. The gene calls are TRBV10-3 and TRBJ1-2; 7 nucleotides line up with TRBD1. The CDR3 consists of 13 residues. The V and J ends lost 6 bases and 5 bases, in that order; junction bases with no gene match: 6. The germline CDR1 and CDR2 sequences are ENHRY and SYGVKD. The CDR3: CAISGQVLYGYTF. CDR3 DNA sequence: TGTGCCATCAGCGGACAGGTTCTTTATGGCTACACCTTC.

This clone has ten or more counts. This chain joins TRBV28 and TRBJ2-5, with 10 bases fitting TRBD1. CDR1 is MDHEN and CDR2 is SYDVKM in the germline V gene. The V segment lost 6 bases and the J segment 5 bases; nucleotides outside the gene matches: 6. The CDR3 has 14 residues. CDR3 loop: CASRGGTGVETQYF. The DNA for the CDR3 is TGTGCCAGCAGGGGGGGGACAGGGGTGGAGACCCAGTACTTC. The whole variable domain, filled in from reference TRBV28 and TRBJ2-5, reads DVKVTQSSRYLVKRTGEKVFLECVQDMDHENMFWYRQDPGLGLRLIYFSYDVKMKEKGDIPEGYSVSREKKERFSLILESASTNQTSMYLCASRGGTGVETQYFGPGTRLLVL.

The rearrangement joins TRBV6-1 to TRBJ1-4, with a weak D call TRBD1 (5 bases). The CDR3 is 14 amino acids. Trimming removed 4 bases at V and 5 bases at J, with 11 bases between. Germline loops: CDR1 MNHNS, CDR2 SASEGT. CDR3 in DNA: TGTGCCAGCAGTGGTTGGGGGTTGAATGAAAAACTGTTTTTT. Encoded protein: CASSGWGLNEKLFF.

The genes are TRBV5-1 and TRBJ1-5; D uncertain. The CDR3 extends over 15 amino acids. CDR1 is SGHRS, CDR2 YFSETQ, per germline. V lost 0 bases and J 4 bases, leaving 11 bases between the germline ends. The CDR3 spells CASSLEPGPNQPQHF. The CDR3 coding sequence is TGCGCCAGCAGCTTGGAGCCAGGCCCTAATCAGCCCCAGCATTTT.

On this clone itself: A read error is likely here: a far larger clone is one base away. The identical CDR3 is also encoded by other nucleotide sequences in the sample. This rearrangement joins TRBV5-2 to TRBJ2-1; the DNA was not compared with TRBD1, the D call given in the table. TRBV5-2 is a pseudogene. The CDR3 is 17 residues long. The CDR3 coding sequence is TGTGCCAGCAGCGGACAGGGGTCGTTGTCATCCTACAATGAGCAGTTCTTC. Translating gives CASSGQGSLSSYNEQFF.

This clone showed up just once. The V gene is TRBV7-2, the J gene TRBJ2-5; 9 nucleotides agree with TRBD2. After removal of 5 bases from V and 3 bases from J, the junction contained 13 bases not matched to a gene. CDR3 length equals 17 residues. Germline CDR1 SGHTA, CDR2 FQGNSA. CDR3 amino acids: CASSPTGYRLAEETQYF. CDR3 DNA: TGTGCCAGCAGCCCGACAGGATACCGACTAGCGGAAGAGACCCAGTACTTC. The full variable domain, with the rest looked up from reference TRBV7-2 and TRBJ2-5, is GAGVSQSPSNKVTEKGKDVELRCDPISGHTALYWYRQSLGQGLEFLIYFQGNSAPDKSGLPSDRFSAERTGGSVSTLTIQRTQQEDSAVYLCASSPTGYRLAEETQYFGPGTRLLVL.

The chain combines TRBV7-9 with TRBJ1-2, with D tentatively TRBD1 (5 bases). Germline-derived CDR1 and CDR2 are SEHNR and FQNEAQ (reference sequence). The CDR3 spans 13 residues. V was pared by 5 bases and J by 2 bases, with 9 bases between. This CDR3 is CASSLGANYGYTF. In DNA form, the CDR3 reads TGTGCCAGCAGCCTCGGGGCGAACTATGGCTACACCTTC. Supplemented by reference TRBV7-9 and TRBJ1-2, the full variable domain reads DTGVSQNPRHKITKRGQNVTFRCDPISEHNRLYWYRQTLGQGPEFLTYFQNEAQLEKSRLLSDRFSAERPKGSFSTLEIQRTEQGDSAMYLCASSLGANYGYTFGSGTRLTVV.

This rearrangement joins TRBV7-9 to TRBJ1-1; D unresolved. From germline, CDR1 is SEHNR and CDR2 FQNEAQ (reference sequence). CDR3 length equals 14 residues. Trimming took 3 bases from V and 4 from J, leaving 12 bases between them. CDR3 protein: CASSFVGAGTEAFF. CDR3 coding DNA: TGTGCCAGCAGCTTCGTGGGCGCGGGCACTGAAGCTTTCTTT. Variable domain in full (rest from reference TRBV7-9 and TRBJ1-1): DTGVSQNPRHKITKRGQNVTFRCDPISEHNRLYWYRQTLGQGPEFLTYFQNEAQLEKSRLLSDRFSAERPKGSFSTLEIQRTEQGDSAMYLCASSFVGAGTEAFFGQGTRLTVV.

CDR3 protein: CASSAGGELFF. The DNA of the CDR3 is TGCGCCAGCAGCGCGGGCGGGGAGCTGTTTTTT. The chain recombines TRBV5-1 with TRBJ2-2; D is possibly TRBD2 (5 bases). The CDR3 contains 11 residues. Trimming stripped 4 bases from V and 7 bases from J, with 5 bases between. Germline assignment: CDR1 SGHRS and CDR2 YFSETQ.

This clone was counted ten times or more. The chain couples TRBV4-2 to TRBJ1-1; D is unclear. V lost 0 bases, J lost 9 bases, and 11 bases lay in between. The CDR3 contains 13 residues. Germline V gene sequence: CDR1 LGHNA, CDR2 YNFKEQ. The DNA of the CDR3 is TGTGCCAGCAGCCAAGATCATCTTGGACAAGCTTTCTTT. Amino acid sequence: CASSQDHLGQAFF.

The gene calls are TRBV15 and TRBJ1-5; D is possibly TRBD1 (5 bases). Trimming removed 0 bases at V and 8 bases at J, with 14 bases between. From germline, CDR1 is LNHNV and CDR2 YYDKDF (reference sequence). The CDR3 consists of 15 residues. The CDR3 DNA reads TGTGCCACCAGCAGAGATGGGACGGCCACGGAGCCCCAGCATTTT. Its translation is CATSRDGTATEPQHF.

This clone turned up a few times. V usage is TRBV29-1 and J usage is TRBJ2-3, with 11 bases that match TRBD2. Per the germline V gene, CDR1 is SQVTM and CDR2 is ANQGSEA. The CDR3 runs to 15 residues. V lost 3 bases to trimming and J lost 0 bases; unmatched junction nucleotides: 2. The CDR3 bases are TGCAGCGTTGAGACTAGCGGGGCGAGCACAGATACGCAGTATTTT. This gives the protein CSVETSGASTDTQYF.

This clone was observed a few times. The rearrangement joins TRBV28 to TRBJ1-5, with D perhaps TRBD1 (6 bases). Trimming took off 6 bases at V and 5 bases at J, with 17 bases between the two ends. The germline V gene encodes CDR1 MDHEN and CDR2 SYDVKM. The CDR3 is 15 amino acids. CDR3: CASRAPTGDHQPQHF. DNA of the CDR3: TGTGCCAGCAGGGCACCGACAGGAGATCATCAGCCCCAGCATTTT.

In DNA, the CDR3 is TGTGCCAGCAGCCGGACCCAAACGGGAAACACCATATATTTT. Protein product: CASSRTQTGNTIYF. The chain recombines TRBV5-4 with TRBJ1-3; D gene ambiguous. CDR1 and CDR2 (germline): SGHNT, YYREEE (reference sequence). Trimming cost V 4 bases and J 4 bases, with 12 bases left between them. The CDR3 has 14 amino acids.

V usage is TRBV6-4 and J usage is TRBJ2-2; D not resolved. Germline V gene lookup returns CDR1 MRHNA and CDR2 SNTAGT. This CDR3 contains 14 residues. Trimming left V 3 bases short and J 5 bases short, with 10 bases between. The chain's CDR3 is CASSEASGTGELFF. Written as DNA, the CDR3 is TGTGCCAGCAGTGAAGCGTCCGGAACCGGGGAGCTGTTTTTT.

This clone was seen a few times. This chain links TRBV5-1 with TRBJ2-1; D remains unclear. Trimming shortened V by 0 bases and J by 6 bases, and 7 bases separated the two germline ends. Germline V gene lookup returns CDR1 SGHRS and CDR2 YFSETQ. The CDR3 consists of 13 residues. DNA of the CDR3: TGCGCCAGCAGCTTGGAACTCCGCAATGAGCAGTTCTTC. It is translated as CASSLELRNEQFF.